The source of this T cell receptor beta chain is a study of T cells after yellow fever vaccination. TCRdb called the 5' RACE reads again in MiXCR, with one record for every CDR3 protein. Of 300,000 or so distinct CDR3 sequences listed, 13% are singletons. Trimming took 2 bases from V and 7 from J, leaving 13 bases between them. Germline loops: CDR1 SGHRS, CDR2 YFSETQ. This CDR3 spans 14 amino acids. Study outcomes and limitations: A limited proportion of clonotypes was detected within both the CD4 and CD8 compartments.

In this sample, this clonotype turned up a few times. Its antigen is currently unknown. This material consisted of CD4+ T cells sorted from PBMCs, taken 45 days after the yellow fever booster vaccination. The sequence was collected from a man aged 30 to 45 who received the YFV17D yellow fever vaccine. V usage is TRBV5-1 and J usage is TRBJ2-1, with D tentatively TRBD1 (6 bases). The CDR3 region is CASSLQGRMNEQFF. CDR3 bases: TGCGCCAGCAGCTTACAGGGACGAATGAATGAGCAGTTCTTC. The entire variable domain, with the rest obtained from reference TRBV5-1 and TRBJ2-1, is as follows: KAGVTQTPRYLIKTRGQQVTLSCSPISGHRSVSWYQQTPGQGLQFLFEYFSETQRNKGNFPGRFSGRQFSNSRSEMNVSTLELGDSALYLCASSLQGRMNEQFFGPGTRLTVL.